What follows are 18 T cell receptor beta chains derived from one specimen sequenced in a study of control samples from healthy donors and cancer patients. Produced via immunoSEQ multiplex PCR; TCRdb's table is partial and in-frame only. In the table there are about 180,000 clones, roughly 89% of which are singletons. Sequencing input: blood. Every receptor here comes from a woman between 45 and 65 years old in good health.

V usage is TRBV10-3 and J usage is TRBJ2-7; D is undetermined. Trimming removed 3 bases at V and 2 bases at J, with 11 bases between. Germline V CDR1 and CDR2: ENHRY, SYGVKD. This CDR3 has 14 amino acids. The CDR3 DNA reads as TGTGCCATCAGTGAAGTTGGGGTGACCTACGAGCAGTACTTC. This gives the protein CAISEVGVTYEQYF.

The V call is TRBV19, the J call TRBJ2-7, with 8 bases aligning to TRBD1. This CDR3 contains 15 residues. Germline V gene data show CDR1 as LNHDA and CDR2 as SQIVND (reference sequence). Unmatched junction bases numbered 7, after V lost 6 bases and J lost 0 bases. In DNA, the CDR3 is TGTGCCAGTAGCCGGACAGGGTCGTTCTCCTACGAGCAGTACTTC. Translated: CASSRTGSFSYEQYF.

The chain combines TRBV5-1 with TRBJ2-1, with D possibly being TRBD2 (6 bases). The CDR3 length is 15 residues. The germline V and J ends were trimmed by 6 bases and 9 bases, with 22 bases remaining between them. The germline V gene has CDR1 SGHRS and CDR2 YFSETQ. CDR3: CASTRDFSPLFEQFF. DNA for the CDR3: TGCGCCAGCACCCGGGACTTCTCCCCCCTCTTTGAGCAGTTCTTC.

This rearrangement joins TRBV24-1 to TRBJ2-2, with D possibly TRBD1 on 6 matching bases. V was shortened by 3 bases and J by 1 base, with 11 bases between the two germline ends. CDR1 is KGHDR, CDR2 SFDVKD, per germline. CDR3 size: 16 residues. The CDR3 spells CATSDPGQMNTGELFF. CDR3 in DNA: TGTGCCACCAGTGATCCCGGACAGATGAACACCGGGGAGCTGTTTTTT.

In the case of this clone: This same CDR3 is encoded by further DNA sequences in the sample. The V and J genes are TRBV3-1 (or the pseudogene TRBV3-2) and TRBJ1-2, with TRBD1 as a possible D gene (5 bases). CDR1 is LGHDT, CDR2 YNNKEL, per germline (reference sequence). V lost 1 base and J 8 bases, leaving 8 bases between the germline ends. The CDR3 totals 12 residues. For the CDR3, the DNA is TGTGCCAGCAGCCAAGGTAGGGGCGGCTACACCTTC. It specifies CASSQGRGGYTF.

V gene TRBV6-2 or TRBV6-3 combines with J gene TRBJ1-5; 7 positions agree with TRBD1. The CDR3 has 17 amino acids. Germline V gives CDR1 MNHEY, CDR2 SVGEGT. J gave up 5 bases and V 6 bases, and 16 bases lay outside the gene matches. The DNA of the CDR3 is TGTGCCAGCAGCCGAACCCGGGCCACAGGGGCGGATCAGCCCCAGCATTTT. Translating gives CASSRTRATGADQPQHF.

The V gene is TRBV9, the J gene TRBJ2-3; 7 nucleotides match TRBD2. Germline CDR1 and CDR2: SGDLS and YYNGEE. The V segment lost 4 bases and the J segment 0 bases; nucleotides outside the gene matches: 8. This CDR3 has 16 amino acids. CDR3: CASSPRGVTSTDTQYF. CDR3 DNA: TGTGCCAGCAGCCCCCGGGGGGTTACTAGCACAGATACGCAGTATTTT.

A few counts support this clone. J is TRBJ1-2 and V is TRBV9; D unclear. From germline, CDR1 is SGDLS and CDR2 YYNGEE. The length of the CDR3 is 13 residues. V lost 3 bases, J lost 2 bases, and 8 bases lay in between. CDR3 amino acids: CASSEPPNYGYTF. The CDR3 coding sequence is TGTGCCAGCAGCGAGCCCCCCAACTATGGCTACACCTTC.

The rearrangement uses TRBV7-2 and TRBJ2-7; TRBD2 aligns across 8 bases. The CDR3 sequence is 14 residues long. Germline V lookup: CDR1 SGHTA, CDR2 FQGNSA. The V and J ends lost 1 base and 12 bases, in that order; junction bases with no gene match: 11. CDR3 sequence reads: CASSLDRGGPPGYF. CDR3 DNA: TGTGCCAGCAGCTTAGACCGGGGGGGACCCCCAGGGTACTTC.

There are a few counts of this clone. The chain links TRBV7-9 to TRBJ2-7; the match to TRBD1 covers 9 bases. V lost 6 bases, J lost 2 bases, and 8 bases stayed unmatched. Germline CDR1 reads SEHNR; CDR2 reads FQNEAQ (reference sequence). CDR3 length equals 15 residues. The CDR3: CASRLDRGTPYEQYF. The DNA of the CDR3 is TGTGCCAGCAGACTGGACAGGGGAACCCCCTACGAGCAGTACTTC. Using reference TRBV7-9 and TRBJ2-7 for the parts outside the CDR3, the full variable domain is DTGVSQNPRHKITKRGQNVTFRCDPISEHNRLYWYRQTLGQGPEFLTYFQNEAQLEKSRLLSDRFSAERPKGSFSTLEIQRTEQGDSAMYLCASRLDRGTPYEQYFGPGTRLTVT.

V usage is TRBV14 and J usage is TRBJ1-6, with D maybe TRBD1 (5 bases). CDR1 is SGHDN and CDR2 is FVKESK in the germline V gene. The ends were cut back, 3 bases at V and 7 bases at J, with 10 bases in the middle. The CDR3 runs to 14 residues. CDR3 in amino acids: CASSHRVGNSPLHF. DNA for the CDR3: TGTGCCAGCAGCCACAGGGTAGGGAATTCACCCCTCCACTTT.

The gene calls are TRBV11-1 and TRBJ2-1; D unclear. The V gene's germline CDR1 is SGHAT and CDR2 FQDESV (reference sequence). Between the trimmed V and J ends, which lost 1 base and 0 bases, there was a span of 4 bases. This CDR3 contains 14 residues. As DNA, the CDR3 is TGTGCCAGCAGCTTAGGCGGCTCCTACAATGAGCAGTTCTTC. It encodes CASSLGGSYNEQFF.

The count of this clone is one. The rearrangement joins TRBV5-1 to TRBJ1-1, with TRBD1 as a possible D gene (5 bases). The V end lost 3 bases, the J end lost 2 bases, and 17 bases lay between the germline ends. Germline CDR1 reads SGHRS; CDR2 reads YFSETQ. The CDR3 runs 16 residues. As DNA, the CDR3 is TGCGCCAGCAGCTCCCCGGGGGGGGTATTTAACACTGAAGCTTTCTTT. This gives the protein CASSSPGGVFNTEAFF.

V usage is TRBV6-5 and J usage is TRBJ2-3; D is perhaps TRBD2 (6 bases). Trimming took off 4 bases at V and 1 base at J, with 9 bases between the two ends. From germline, CDR1 is MNHEY and CDR2 SVGAGI. The CDR3 length is 14 residues. CDR3 in DNA: TGTGCCAGCAGTTCGCCGGGGGGCACAGATACGCAGTATTTT. Translation: CASSSPGGTDTQYF.

This chain connects TRBV3-1 (or the pseudogene TRBV3-2) to TRBJ2-3, with D unclear. Trimming cost V 4 bases and J 0 bases, with 11 bases left between them. The CDR3 totals 15 residues. Germline CDR1 reads LGHDT; CDR2 reads YNNKEL (reference sequence). The CDR3 DNA sequence: TGTGCCAGCAGCCCAGAGATGTTTAGCACAGATACGCAGTATTTT. This translates into CASSPEMFSTDTQYF.

Here the CDR3 DNA reads TGTGCCAGCACCATGGACAGGAACTATGGCTACACCTTC. Its translation is CASTMDRNYGYTF. This chain connects TRBV5-6 to TRBJ1-2; 7 bases fit TRBD1. Germline loops: CDR1 SGHDT, CDR2 YYEEEE. V shed 6 bases, J shed 2 bases, and the junction held 4 bases outside the gene matches. CDR3 length: 13 amino acids.

The chain joins TRBV4-1 to TRBJ2-2; 7 bases map to TRBD1. The CDR3 is 15 amino acids. With 0 bases clipped from V and 5 bases from J, the junction kept 3 bases outside the gene matches. Germline loops: CDR1 MGHRA, CDR2 YSYEKL. The CDR3 region is CASSQERTGTGELFF. As DNA, the CDR3 is TGCGCCAGCAGCCAAGAACGGACAGGAACCGGGGAGCTGTTTTTT.

V usage is TRBV3-1 (or the pseudogene TRBV3-2) and J usage is TRBJ1-2; 7 nucleotides agree with TRBD1. Germline values: CDR1 LGHDT, CDR2 YNNKEL (reference sequence). The CDR3 is 16 amino acids. The J segment lost 7 bases and the V segment lost 0 bases, leaving 11 bases of the junction unmatched. CDR3 loop: CASSQDFLTPGGGYTF. The CDR3 coding sequence is TGTGCCAGCAGCCAAGATTTTTTGACACCAGGGGGTGGCTACACCTTC.